This T cell receptor beta chain was identified in a study of blood T cell repertoires in COVID-19. Study-wide background: The United States, Italy and Spain supplied acute and convalescent COVID-19 samples.

V lost 6 bases and J lost 5; bases outside the gene matches: 12. The germline V gene has CDR1 SNHLY and CDR2 FYNNEI. This CDR3 contains 15 residues. In the original analysis: Counts of nucleated cells, estimated from reference gene primer amplification, were obtained. Only in-frame clones appear in the TCRdb table, and some are missing; sequencing was by immunoSEQ multiplex PCR. V, J and clone size reflect that table, while D and trimming were determined from the DNA. This sample has hundreds of thousands of clones; 85% to 90% occur once, and the top ten carry around 1%. All enrollees were roughly 18 to 89 years old and from around 25 US areas.

The sample taken for sequencing was PBMCs or T cells enriched from blood (not recorded which). This receptor was obtained from a man aged 18 to 29 who had recovered from COVID-19. The rearrangement links TRBV2 to TRBJ1-1, with 7 nucleotides matching TRBD1. The CDR3 DNA follows: TGTGCCAGCAGGGGGATAACAGGGGTGTGGACTGAAGCTTTCTTT. It specifies CASRGITGVWTEAFF. Filled out from reference TRBV2 and TRBJ1-1, the complete variable domain reads EPEVTQTPSHQVTQMGQEVILRCVPISNHLYFYWYRQILGQKVEFLVSFYNNEISEKSEIFDDQFSVERPDGSNFTLKIRSTKLEDSAMYFCASRGITGVWTEAFFGQGTRLTVV.